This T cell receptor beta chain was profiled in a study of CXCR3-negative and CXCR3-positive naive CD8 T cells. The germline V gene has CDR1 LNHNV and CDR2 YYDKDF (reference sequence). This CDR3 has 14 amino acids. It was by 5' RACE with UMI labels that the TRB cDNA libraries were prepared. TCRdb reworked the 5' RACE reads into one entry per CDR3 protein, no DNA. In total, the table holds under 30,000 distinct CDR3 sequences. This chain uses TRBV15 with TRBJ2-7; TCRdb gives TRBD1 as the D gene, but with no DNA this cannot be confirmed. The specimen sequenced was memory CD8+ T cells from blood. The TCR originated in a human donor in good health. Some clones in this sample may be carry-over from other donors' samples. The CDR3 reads CATSRGTGGSEQYF.